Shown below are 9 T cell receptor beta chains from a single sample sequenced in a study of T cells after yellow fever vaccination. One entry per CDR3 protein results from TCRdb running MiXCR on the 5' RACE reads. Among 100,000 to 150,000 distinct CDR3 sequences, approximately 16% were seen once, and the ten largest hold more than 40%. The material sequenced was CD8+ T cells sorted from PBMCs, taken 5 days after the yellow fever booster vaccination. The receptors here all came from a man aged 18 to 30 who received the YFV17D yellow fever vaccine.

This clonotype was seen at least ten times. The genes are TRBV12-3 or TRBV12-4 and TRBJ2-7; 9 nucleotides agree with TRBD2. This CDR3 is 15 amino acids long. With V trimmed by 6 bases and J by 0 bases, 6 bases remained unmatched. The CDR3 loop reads CASSPSGDTSYEQYF. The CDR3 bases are TGTGCCAGCAGCCCTAGCGGGGATACCTCCTACGAGCAGTACTTC.

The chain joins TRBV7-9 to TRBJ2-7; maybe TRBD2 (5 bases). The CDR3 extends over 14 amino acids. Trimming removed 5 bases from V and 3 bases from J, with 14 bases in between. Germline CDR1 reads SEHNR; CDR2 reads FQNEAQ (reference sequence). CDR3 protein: CASSPKEAVYEQYF. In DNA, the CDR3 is TGTGCCAGCAGCCCTAAAGAAGCGGTCTACGAGCAGTACTTC.

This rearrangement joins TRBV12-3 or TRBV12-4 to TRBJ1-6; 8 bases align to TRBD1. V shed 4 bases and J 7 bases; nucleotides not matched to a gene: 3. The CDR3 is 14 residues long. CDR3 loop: CASSWTGTNSPLHF. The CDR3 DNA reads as TGTGCCAGCAGTTGGACAGGGACGAATTCACCCCTCCACTTT.

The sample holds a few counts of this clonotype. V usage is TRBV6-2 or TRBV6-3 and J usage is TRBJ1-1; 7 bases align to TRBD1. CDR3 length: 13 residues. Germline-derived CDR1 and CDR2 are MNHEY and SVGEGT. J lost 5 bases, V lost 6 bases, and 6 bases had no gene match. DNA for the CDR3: TGTGCCAGCAGAGCAGGGGGTGGAACTGAAGCTTTCTTT. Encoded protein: CASRAGGGTEAFF.

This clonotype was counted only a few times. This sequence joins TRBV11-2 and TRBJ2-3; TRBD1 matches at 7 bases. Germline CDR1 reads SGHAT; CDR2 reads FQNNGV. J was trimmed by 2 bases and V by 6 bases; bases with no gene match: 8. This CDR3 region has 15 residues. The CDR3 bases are TGTGCCAGCAGTTCCCCGGGACAGATCACAGATACGCAGTATTTT. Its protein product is CASSSPGQITDTQYF.

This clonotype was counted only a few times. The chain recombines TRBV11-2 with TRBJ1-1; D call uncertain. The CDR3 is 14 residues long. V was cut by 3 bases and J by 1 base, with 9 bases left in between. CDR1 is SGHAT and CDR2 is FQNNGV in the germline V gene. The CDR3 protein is CASSLTGENTEAFF. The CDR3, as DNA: TGTGCCAGCAGCTTGACGGGAGAGAACACTGAAGCTTTCTTT.

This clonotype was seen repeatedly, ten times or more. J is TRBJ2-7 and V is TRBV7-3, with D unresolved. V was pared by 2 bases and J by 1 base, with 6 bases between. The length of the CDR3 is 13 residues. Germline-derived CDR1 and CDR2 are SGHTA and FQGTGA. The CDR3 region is CASSLGVSYEQYF. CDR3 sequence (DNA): TGTGCCAGCAGCTTAGGGGTTTCCTACGAGCAGTACTTC. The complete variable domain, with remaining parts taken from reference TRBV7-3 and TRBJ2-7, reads GAGVSQTPSNKVTEKGKYVELRCDPISGHTALYWYRQSLGQGPEFLIYFQGTGAADDSGLPNDRFFAVRPEGSVSTLKIQRTERGDSAVYLCASSLGVSYEQYFGPGTRLTVT.

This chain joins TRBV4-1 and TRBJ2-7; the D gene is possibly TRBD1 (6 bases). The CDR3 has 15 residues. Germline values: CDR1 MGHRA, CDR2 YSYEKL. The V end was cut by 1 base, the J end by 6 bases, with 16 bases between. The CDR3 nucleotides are TGCGCCAGCAGCCAAGGGCAGGGGTTTTTCATCGAGCAGTACTTC. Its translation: CASSQGQGFFIEQYF.

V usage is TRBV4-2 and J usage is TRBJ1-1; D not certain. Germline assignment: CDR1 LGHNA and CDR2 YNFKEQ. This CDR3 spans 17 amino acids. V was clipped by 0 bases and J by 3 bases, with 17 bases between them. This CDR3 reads CASSQDRVSSVDTEAFF. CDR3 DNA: TGTGCCAGCAGCCAAGATAGGGTATCTAGTGTCGACACTGAAGCTTTCTTT.